The source of this TCR beta chain is a study of cytomegalovirus exposure and HLA in healthy donors (dated by TCRdb to the late 2010s). Study-wide context: A later analysis indicated that the roughly 120 validation repertoires were generated on the platform also employed for the approximately 690 repertoires of the first cohort. In addition to the first cohort of 666 subjects, a separate validation cohort of approximately 130 different subjects was used. The aim of the study was to test whether cataloging public T cell receptors could identify signatures of past pathogen exposure. To predict cytomegalovirus infection status, the study brought together high-throughput TCR immunosequencing, statistical association of individual TCRs with disease status, and machine learning.

The donors belonged to the validation cohort of around 130 subjects, which was separate from the 666-subject first cohort. Study-level results and caveats: The validation cohort had no HLA typing available for a later analysis, so co-occurrence within that cohort was assessed over all 130 or so repertoires. It was suggested by the authors that the approach could potentially be generalized to other disease states and immunological phenotypes. Cytomegalovirus status was reported to be diagnosed by the classifier with high specificity and sensitivity in both the original and validation cohorts. A total of around 150 TCR beta chains were listed by the study as associated with cytomegalovirus. Subsequent analysis determined that TCRs grouped into clusters in the first cohort also showed a tendency toward co-occurrence across the roughly 120 validation repertoires, and 94% of cluster scores exceeded 0. A few of the identified cytomegalovirus-associated TCR beta chains were confirmed in vitro to be specific for cytomegalovirus antigens. Across donors, most TCR sequences were observed very rarely, whereas some public TCRs were present in many individuals.

V and J lose 4 bases and 12 bases, and a span of 15 bases separates them. Based on the germline V gene, the CDR1 and CDR2 sequences are SNHLY and FYNNEI. The CDR3 holds 13 amino acids from the cysteine to the phenylalanine. The kept DNA is CDR3 alone, 39 bases in frame from the first base. Libraries were built with the immunoSEQ multiplex PCR assay. Per the authors' processing: To diagnose cytomegalovirus status from the catalog of TCR beta chain sequences, a statistical classification framework was built. The clones in this table, taken by TCRdb from immuneACCESS, are in-frame only. Not every clone is retained; where verified, under half of the shortfall comes from an unresolved V gene, and the cause of the rest is unknown. Clone size and V and J calls were adopted from that table, with D and trimming inferred from the DNA. Across this sample there are 200,000 to 250,000 clones, with approximately 87% seen only once. Jointly, the top ten make up 5.5% to 7% of the sample.

A word on this clone: Its antigen is not yet known. There are no base qualities to consult, and no much larger clone falls within one base.

The clonotype comes from a woman aged 18 to 35 in good health and CMV-seronegative. The chain is encoded by TRBV2 joined to TRBJ1-4, with no reliable assignment of the D segment. The sequencing sample was made of PBMCs. The DNA sequence is as follows: TGTGCCAGCAGTGTTCAGATCCCGAGACAACTGTTTTTT. This sequence encodes CASSVQIPRQLFF.